The clone carrying this T cell receptor beta chain has a count of ten or more. Its target is unknown. The source of the sample is a study of T cells in Graves' hyperthyroidism and ophthalmopathy. The study's findings and limits: Within blood appeared most thyroid clonotypes that had expanded above 0.001.

RNA transcripts gave rise to amplified TCR beta CDR3 regions. Researchers ran a first-round RT-PCR on the TCR CDR3 using the HTBI primer set. Each CDR3 protein is one row after TCRdb ran MiXCR on the multiplex PCR reads. This sample yields hundreds of thousands of distinct CDR3 sequences, of which roughly 18% are seen a single time; roughly 40% belongs to the top ten. CDR3 length equals 16 residues. V lost 1 base, J lost 1 base, and 14 bases lay in between. Germline assignment: CDR1 MNHNS and CDR2 SASEGT. Ophthalmopathy patients had moderate-to-severe active disease, CAS ≥3, NOSPECS ≥4, and disease duration under 3 months.

The sample consisted of blood. The J gene is TRBJ2-7, the V gene TRBV6-1; D gene ambiguous. This clonotype was obtained from a man aged 45-60 years with Graves' ophthalmopathy. As DNA, the CDR3 is TGTGCCAGCAGTGAAGGTCCGCCTGGCGCTTCCTACGAGCAGTACTTC. It translates to CASSEGPPGASYEQYF.